Listed below are T cell receptor beta chains from one sample, sequenced in a study of cytomegalovirus exposure and HLA in healthy donors. Assay: immunoSEQ multiplex PCR; the TCRdb copy retains only in-frame clones and omits some. The sample lists more than 140,000 clones; 64% were seen once. Source material: PBMCs. These receptors were collected from a woman in her 30s in good health and CMV-seropositive. The CDR3 runs from the conserved cysteine through the conserved F or W. Fields, in order: clone size, J gene, D gene, V gene, CDR3 protein. The D gene is left open where the match is weak. A clone size is listed for some rows: how often the clone was seen (once, few, many), or a class if it is expanded.

NA TRBJ2-7 NA TRBV18 CASSSGENYEQYF
NA TRBJ2-3 NA TRBV7-3 CASSLTSSTDTQYF
NA TRBJ2-3 NA TRBV29-1 CSVEAGGTDTQYF
NA TRBJ2-7 NA TRBV5-1 CASSFNVDEQYF
few TRBJ1-1 NA TRBV18 CASSPGVNTEAFF
NA NA NA TRBV14 CASSQGNGSSYEQYF
NA TRBJ2-7 TRBD2 TRBV10-3 CAIRGLAENSYEQYF
NA TRBJ2-7 NA TRBV4-2 CASSQDLGSYEQYF
NA TRBJ1-2 NA TRBV27 CASSPQASANYGYTF
NA TRBJ1-2 NA TRBV5-1 CASSLLIPGSYGYTF
few TRBJ1-1 NA TRBV5-6 CASSLGQANTEAFF
once TRBJ1-5 NA TRBV10-2 CASSERGRSTVGGGQPQHF
NA TRBJ2-1 NA TRBV9 CASSSTRGRGGLRVDEQFF
NA TRBJ1-1 NA TRBV4-1 CASSRPSGDSMNTEAFF
NA TRBJ2-1 NA TRBV27 CASSQVLLPGNEQFF
NA TRBJ2-7 NA TRBV4-1 CASSQGILAVYEQYF
NA TRBJ1-1 NA TRBV6-1 CASSEWGGDTEAFF
NA TRBJ2-7 NA TRBV28 CASTPSSSYEQYF
NA TRBJ1-1 NA TRBV25-1 CASTRGWGRKSNTEAFF
NA TRBJ2-3 TRBD1 TRBV10-1 CASRAGGRTDTQYF
NA TRBJ2-7 NA TRBV21-1 CASSKTDRGHQLSSEQYF
NA TRBJ2-2 NA TRBV9 CASSVTGTITGELFF
NA TRBJ2-7 TRBD2 TRBV10-3 CAISGDSGRESSYEQYF
NA TRBJ2-7 TRBD1 TRBV10-2 CASSPLRGLYEQYF